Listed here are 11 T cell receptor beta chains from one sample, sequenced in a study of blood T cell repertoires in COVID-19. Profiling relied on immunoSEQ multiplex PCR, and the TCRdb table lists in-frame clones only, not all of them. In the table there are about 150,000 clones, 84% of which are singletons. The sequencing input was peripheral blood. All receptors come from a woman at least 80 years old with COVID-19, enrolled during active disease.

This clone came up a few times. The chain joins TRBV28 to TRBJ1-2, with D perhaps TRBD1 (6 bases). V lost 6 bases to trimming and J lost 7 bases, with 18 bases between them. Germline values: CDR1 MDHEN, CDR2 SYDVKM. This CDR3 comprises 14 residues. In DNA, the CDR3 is TGTGCCAGCAGAACCACAGGGACGAGTAGTGGCTACACCTTC. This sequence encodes CASRTTGTSSGYTF.

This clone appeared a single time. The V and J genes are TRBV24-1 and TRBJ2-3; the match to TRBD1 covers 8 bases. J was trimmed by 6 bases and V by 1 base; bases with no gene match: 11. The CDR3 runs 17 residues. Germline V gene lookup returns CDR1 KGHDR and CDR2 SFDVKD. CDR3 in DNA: TGTGCCACCAGTGATTTCGGACAGGGAAGGCGTTTCGATACGCAGTATTTT. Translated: CATSDFGQGRRFDTQYF.

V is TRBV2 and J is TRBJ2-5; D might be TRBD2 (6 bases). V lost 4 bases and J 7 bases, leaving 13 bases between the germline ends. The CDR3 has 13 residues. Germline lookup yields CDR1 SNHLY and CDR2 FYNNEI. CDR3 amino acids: CASSAGVGGTQYF. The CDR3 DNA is TGTGCCAGCAGTGCGGGCGTGGGAGGGACCCAGTACTTC.

CDR3 region: CASSPPNQPQHF. In nucleotides, the CDR3 is TGTGCCAGCAGTCCTCCCAATCAGCCCCAGCATTTT. This chain joins TRBV2 and TRBJ1-5; D is uncertain. In germline, CDR1 is SNHLY, CDR2 FYNNEI. The CDR3 totals 12 residues. Between the trimmed V and J ends, which lost 5 bases and 3 bases, there was a span of 5 bases.

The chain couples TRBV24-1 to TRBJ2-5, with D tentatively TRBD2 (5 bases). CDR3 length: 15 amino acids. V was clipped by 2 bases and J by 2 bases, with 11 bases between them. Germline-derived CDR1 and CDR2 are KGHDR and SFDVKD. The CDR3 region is CATSDSPPGQETQYF. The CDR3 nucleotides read TGTGCCACCAGTGATTCCCCACCGGGGCAAGAGACCCAGTACTTC.

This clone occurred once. The CDR3 region is CASSRGTGGPLDYNEQFF. The CDR3 bases are TGCGCCAGCAGTAGGGGGACAGGGGGCCCCCTAGACTACAATGAGCAGTTCTTC. The chain has TRBV23-1 and TRBJ2-1, with 12 nucleotides matching TRBD1. TRBV23-1 is noted as an ORF with a role that remains uncertain. V lost 5 bases and J lost 3; bases outside the gene matches: 11. The CDR3 totals 18 residues.

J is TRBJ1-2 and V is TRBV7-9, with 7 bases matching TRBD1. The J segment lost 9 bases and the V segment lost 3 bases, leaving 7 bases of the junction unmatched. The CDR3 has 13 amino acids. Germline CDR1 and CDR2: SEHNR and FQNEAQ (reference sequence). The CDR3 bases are TGTGCCAGCAGCTTCGAACAGGGGATCAGCTACACCTTC. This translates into CASSFEQGISYTF.

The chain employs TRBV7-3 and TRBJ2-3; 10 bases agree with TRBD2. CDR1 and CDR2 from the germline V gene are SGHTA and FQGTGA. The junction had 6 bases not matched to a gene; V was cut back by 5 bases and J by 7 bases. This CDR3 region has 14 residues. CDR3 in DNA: TGTGCCAGCAGCCCCAGCGGGGGGGCGAATACGCAGTATTTT. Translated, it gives CASSPSGGANTQYF.

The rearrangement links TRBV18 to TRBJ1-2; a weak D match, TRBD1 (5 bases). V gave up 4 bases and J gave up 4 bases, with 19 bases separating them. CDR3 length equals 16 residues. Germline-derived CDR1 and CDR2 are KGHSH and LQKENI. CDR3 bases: TGTGCCAGCTCACGGGCGGGGGATTTTTTTACCTATGGCTACACCTTC. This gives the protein CASSRAGDFFTYGYTF.

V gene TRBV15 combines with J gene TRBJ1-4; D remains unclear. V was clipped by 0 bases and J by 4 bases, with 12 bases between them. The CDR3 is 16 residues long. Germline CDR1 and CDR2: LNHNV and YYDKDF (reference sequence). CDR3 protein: CATSREMAGLNEKLFF. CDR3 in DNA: TGTGCCACCAGCAGAGAAATGGCAGGCCTTAATGAAAAACTGTTTTTT.

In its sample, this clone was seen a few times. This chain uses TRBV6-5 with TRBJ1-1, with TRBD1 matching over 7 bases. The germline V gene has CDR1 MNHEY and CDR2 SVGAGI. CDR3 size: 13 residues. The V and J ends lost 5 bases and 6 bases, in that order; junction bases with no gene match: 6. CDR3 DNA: TGTGCCAGCAGTCCTCCAGGGACAGCTGAAGCTTTCTTT. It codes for CASSPPGTAEAFF.